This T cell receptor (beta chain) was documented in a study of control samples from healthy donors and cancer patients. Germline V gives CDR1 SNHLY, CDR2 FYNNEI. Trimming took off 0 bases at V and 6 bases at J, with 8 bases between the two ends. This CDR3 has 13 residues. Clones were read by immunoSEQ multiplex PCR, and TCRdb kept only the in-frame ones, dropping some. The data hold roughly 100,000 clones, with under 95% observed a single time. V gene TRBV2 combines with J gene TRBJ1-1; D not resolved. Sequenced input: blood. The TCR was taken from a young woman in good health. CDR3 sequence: CASSEALRAEAFF. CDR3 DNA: TGTGCCAGCAGTGAAGCTTTAAGGGCTGAAGCTTTCTTT.